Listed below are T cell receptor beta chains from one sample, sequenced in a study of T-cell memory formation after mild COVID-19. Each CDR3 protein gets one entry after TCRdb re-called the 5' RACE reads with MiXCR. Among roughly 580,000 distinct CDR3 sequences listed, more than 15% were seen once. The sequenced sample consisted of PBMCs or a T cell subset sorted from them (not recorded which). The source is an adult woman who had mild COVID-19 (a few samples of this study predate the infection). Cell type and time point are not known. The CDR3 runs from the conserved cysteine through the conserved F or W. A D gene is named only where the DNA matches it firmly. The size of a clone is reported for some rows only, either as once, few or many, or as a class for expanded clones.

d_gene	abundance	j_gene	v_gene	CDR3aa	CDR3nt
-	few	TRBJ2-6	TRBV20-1	CSAPAVSGANVLTF	TGCAGTGCTCCCGCGGTCTCTGGGGCCAACGTCCTGACTTTC
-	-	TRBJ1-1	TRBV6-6	CASSRGHGVTEAFF	TGTGCCAGCAGCAGGGGACACGGGGTCACTGAAGCTTTCTTT
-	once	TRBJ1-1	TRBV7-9	CASSSRRSDMNTEAFF	TGTGCCAGCAGCTCCAGAAGGTCCGACATGAACACTGAAGCTTTCTTT
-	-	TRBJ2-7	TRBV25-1	CASSESTGSEQYF	TGTGCCAGCAGTGAATCGACAGGTTCAGAGCAGTACTTC
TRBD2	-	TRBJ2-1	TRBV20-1	CSAFPPTSAKAYNEQFF	TGCAGTGCTTTTCCCCCGACTAGCGCCAAGGCCTACAATGAGCAGTTCTTC
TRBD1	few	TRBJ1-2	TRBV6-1	CASSEGQGKYGYTF	TGTGCCAGCAGTGAGGGACAGGGGAAGTATGGCTACACCTTC
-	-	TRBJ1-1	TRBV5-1	CASSLSENPTEAFF	TGCGCCAGCAGCTTGTCCGAGAACCCCACTGAAGCTTTCTTT
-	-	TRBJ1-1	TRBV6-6	CASSSRVRTEAFF	TGTGCCAGCAGTTCTAGGGTGAGGACTGAAGCTTTCTTT
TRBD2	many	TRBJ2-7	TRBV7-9	CASSPAGLAGSYEQYF	TGTGCCAGCAGCCCGGCGGGGTTAGCGGGATCCTACGAGCAGTACTTC
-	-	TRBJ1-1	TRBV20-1	CSARDWKKTEAFF	TGCAGTGCTAGAGATTGGAAGAAAACTGAAGCTTTCTTT
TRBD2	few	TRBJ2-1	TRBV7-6	CASSFPEKREFDEQFF	TGTGCCAGCAGCTTCCCTGAGAAGCGGGAGTTCGATGAGCAGTTCTTC
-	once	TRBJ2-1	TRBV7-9	CASSLYQGGETLYNEQFF	TGTGCCAGCAGCTTATACCAAGGCGGGGAAACTCTTTACAATGAGCAGTTCTTC
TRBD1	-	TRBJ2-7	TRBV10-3	CAIMDRGDSYEQYF	TGTGCCATCATGGACAGGGGTGACTCCTACGAGCAGTACTTC
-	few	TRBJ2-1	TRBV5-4	CASSLGGSLSYNEQFF	TGTGCCAGCAGCTTGGGAGGGAGCCTCTCCTACAATGAGCAGTTCTTC
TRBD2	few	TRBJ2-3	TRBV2	CASRAGGPTDTQYF	TGTGCCAGCAGGGCGGGGGGGCCCACAGATACGCAGTATTTT
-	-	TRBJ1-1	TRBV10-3	CAISSIMNTEAFF	TGTGCCATTTCAAGTATAATGAACACTGAAGCTTTCTTT
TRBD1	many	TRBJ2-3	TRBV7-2	CASSSRGQMAQYF	TGTGCCAGCAGCTCTAGGGGACAGATGGCGCAGTATTTT